The next 13 T cell receptor beta chains were all read from a single sample in a study of blood T cells in healthy people across ages. A sample-barcoded 5' primer and a J-beta primer mix were used in a second PCR of roughly 7 to 12 cycles. TCRdb redid the calling of the 5' RACE reads with MiXCR, one entry per CDR3 protein. The sample consists of around 1,000,000 distinct CDR3 sequences, roughly 24% of them appearing once. These sequences were also reported in another study, on T cells of mothers and their children.

The material sequenced was blood. These receptors were taken from a girl aged 2 to 9 in good health.

The chain has TRBV6-5 and TRBJ2-2; no clear D. Germline V gene sequence: CDR1 MNHEY, CDR2 SVGAGI. CDR3 length equals 13 residues. The V gene lost 3 bases and the J gene lost 7 bases, with 9 bases spanning the gap. The CDR3 bases are TGTGCCAGCAGTTATGATTGGGGCGGGGAGCTGTTTTTT. Translated: CASSYDWGGELFF.

The gene calls are TRBV28 and TRBJ2-3, with 10 positions matching TRBD1. Germline lookup yields CDR1 MDHEN and CDR2 SYDVKM. Trimming took 3 bases from V and 3 from J; bases not matched to a gene: 3. This CDR3 region has 15 residues. The CDR3 region has the DNA TGTGCCAGCAGTTTGGGACAGGGGACAACAGATACGCAGTATTTT. It translates to CASSLGQGTTDTQYF. Based on the CDR3 plus reference TRBV28 and TRBJ2-3, the full variable domain is DVKVTQSSRYLVKRTGEKVFLECVQDMDHENMFWYRQDPGLGLRLIYFSYDVKMKEKGDIPEGYSVSREKKERFSLILESASTNQTSMYLCASSLGQGTTDTQYFGPGTRLTVL.

Worth noting for this clonotype: One end of the junction is discordant with germline, which a read error may explain. This rearrangement joins TRBV7-8 to TRBJ2-7; maybe TRBD1 (5 bases). Looked up from germline, CDR1 is SGHVS and CDR2 is FQNEAQ. This CDR3 is built from 14 residues. CDR3 DNA sequence: TGTGCCAGCAGCTCTGAAAGGGGCATAGAGACCCAGCACTTC. Translated, it gives CASSSERGIETQHF.

The genes are TRBV28 and TRBJ2-7; 11 bases are a match to TRBD2. The CDR3 has 14 amino acids. Losses at the gene ends were 8 bases for V and 2 bases for J; bases not matched to a gene: 5. Germline CDR1 is MDHEN and CDR2 is SYDVKM. The CDR3 DNA follows: TGTGCCAGCTTAGTAGCGGGAGGGACCTACGAGCAGTACTTC. This gives the protein CASLVAGGTYEQYF.

V and J are TRBV29-1 and TRBJ1-1; D call uncertain. This CDR3 comprises 12 residues. V lost 0 bases to trimming and J lost 6 bases, with 8 bases between them. CDR1 SQVTM and CDR2 ANQGSEA come from the germline V gene. The CDR3 reads CSVEDLAAEAFF. In nucleotides, the CDR3 is TGCAGCGTTGAAGATCTAGCCGCTGAAGCTTTCTTT.

V usage is TRBV6-1 and J usage is TRBJ2-3, with D possibly TRBD1 on 6 matching bases. The CDR3 runs 15 residues. Germline V gives CDR1 MNHNS, CDR2 SASEGT. V dropped 6 bases and J dropped 0 bases, with 13 bases sitting between them. The CDR3 spells CASRKDRGSTDTQYF. The CDR3 coding sequence is TGTGCCAGCAGAAAGGACAGAGGAAGCACAGATACGCAGTATTTT.

Only a few counts were recorded for this clonotype. The rearrangement uses TRBV6-6 and TRBJ2-5; TRBD2 matches 7 bases. The V gene's germline CDR1 is MNHNY and CDR2 SVGAGI (reference sequence). With V trimmed by 0 bases and J by 5 bases, 6 bases remained unmatched. CDR3 length equals 15 residues. In DNA, the CDR3 is TGTGCCAGCAGTTACTCCCGACGGCGGGGGGAGACCCAGTACTTC. Its translation: CASSYSRRRGETQYF.

J is TRBJ1-2 and V is TRBV25-1; 10 nucleotides align to TRBD1. V dropped 1 base and J dropped 4; count of bases not matched to a gene: 6. CDR3 length: 16 amino acids. The germline gives CDR1 MGHDK, CDR2 SYGVNS. The DNA for the CDR3 is TGTGCCAGCAGTGAATCCTCGGGACAGGGGTCCTATGGCTACACCTTC. This sequence encodes CASSESSGQGSYGYTF.

This chain uses TRBV7-2 with TRBJ2-1, with D hard to call. The V gene lost 6 bases and the J gene lost 0 bases, with 12 bases spanning the gap. Per germline, CDR1 SGHTA and CDR2 FQGNSA. The CDR3 sequence is 15 residues long. DNA for the CDR3: TGTGCCAGCAGAACCCATAGCAGCTCCTACAATGAGCAGTTCTTC. As protein: CASRTHSSSYNEQFF.

A few counts support this clonotype. The J gene is TRBJ1-1, the V gene TRBV10-3, with D possibly matching TRBD1 (5 bases). V was clipped by 8 bases and J by 1 base, with 11 bases between them. Germline CDR1 ENHRY, CDR2 SYGVKD. The CDR3 is 13 residues long. As DNA, the CDR3 is TGTGCCATCGGCGGGACGGCGAACACTGAAGCTTTCTTT. Encoded protein: CAIGGTANTEAFF.

The V gene is TRBV12-3 or TRBV12-4, the J gene TRBJ2-7, with D hard to call. Trimming took off 5 bases at V and 4 bases at J, with 12 bases between the two ends. This CDR3 region has 13 residues. The DNA for the CDR3 is TGTGCCAGCAGTCCTTCGAGCCTTTACGAGCAGTACTTC. Its protein is CASSPSSLYEQYF.

This clonotype was found a few times. The rearrangement links TRBV20-1 to TRBJ2-3; 7 positions match TRBD1. Germline values: CDR1 DFQATT, CDR2 SNEGSKA (reference sequence). The CDR3 contains 13 residues. With V trimmed by 5 bases and J by 3 bases, 5 bases remained unmatched. The CDR3 DNA sequence: TGCAGTGCTCCGGGACAGAGGACAGATACGCAGTATTTT. Translating gives CSAPGQRTDTQYF.

The J gene is TRBJ2-7, the V gene TRBV10-1, with D perhaps matching TRBD1 (6 bases). Germline V lookup: CDR1 WNHNN, CDR2 SYGVQD (reference sequence). The V gene lost 3 bases and the J gene lost 9 bases, with 18 bases spanning the gap. This CDR3 spans 14 amino acids. In nucleotides, the CDR3 is TGCGCCAGCAGTGACTCCGGGACATTCAACGGGCAGTACTTC. Its translation: CASSDSGTFNGQYF.